This TCR beta chain was documented in a study of cytomegalovirus exposure and HLA in healthy donors. The CDR3 runs to 13 residues. V dropped 7 bases and J dropped 7; count of bases not matched to a gene: 10. Germline V gene sequence: CDR1 SQVTM, CDR2 ANQGSEA. Primers included in the PCR were 60 Vbeta and 13 Jbeta primers. The data were produced by immunoSEQ multiplex PCR, yet TCRdb's version contains in-frame clones alone and is incomplete. The sample yields about 100,000 clones, about 80% seen once. Remarks on this clone: Its antigen remains unknown.

Study-wide points: Later analysis demonstrated an association between a missense DCLRE1C variant and TCR beta V- and J-gene trimming. Later work found most CMV-associated TCR beta chains apparently HLA-restricted. The authors excluded some V segments, including TRBV6-2 and TRBV6-3, as indistinguishable. A later analysis linked fewer than 20,000 TCR beta sequences to HLA alleles at 0.05 false discovery rate.

What was sequenced was PBMCs. The clonotype originates from a man between 40 and 49 years old in good health and CMV-seropositive. V and J are TRBV29-1 and TRBJ1-5; 7 bases are shared with TRBD1. Written as DNA, the CDR3 is TGCAGCGCCGGACAGGCGAAGGACCAGCCCCAGCATTTT. Translating it yields CSAGQAKDQPQHF.